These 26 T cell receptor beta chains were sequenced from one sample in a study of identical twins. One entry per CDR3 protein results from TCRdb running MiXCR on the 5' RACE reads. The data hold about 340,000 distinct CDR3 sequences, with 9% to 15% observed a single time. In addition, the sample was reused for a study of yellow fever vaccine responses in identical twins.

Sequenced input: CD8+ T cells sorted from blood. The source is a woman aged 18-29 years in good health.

The CDR3 DNA sequence: TGTGCCAGCAGCTTAGAGCTAGCGGGGGCCTACGAGCAGTACTTC. Protein product: CASSLELAGAYEQYF. The chain has TRBV7-8 and TRBJ2-7; 10 nucleotides align to TRBD2. CDR1 and CDR2 (germline): SGHVS, FQNEAQ. This CDR3 has 15 amino acids. V was pared by 1 base and J by 2 bases, with 2 bases of the junction left unmatched.

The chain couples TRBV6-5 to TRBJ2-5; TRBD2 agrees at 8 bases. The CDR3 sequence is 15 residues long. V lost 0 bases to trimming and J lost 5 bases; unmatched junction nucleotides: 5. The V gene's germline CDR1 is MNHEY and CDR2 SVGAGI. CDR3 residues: CASSYSKAGVETQYF. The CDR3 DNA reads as TGTGCCAGCAGTTACTCGAAAGCGGGGGTGGAGACCCAGTACTTC.

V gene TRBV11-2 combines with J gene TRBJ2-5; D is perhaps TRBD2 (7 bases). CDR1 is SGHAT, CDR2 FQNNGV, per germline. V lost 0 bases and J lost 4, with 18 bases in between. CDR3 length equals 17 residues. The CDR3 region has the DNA TGTGCCAGCAGCTTAGAGTTTGCGGGGGCCAGGGGAGAGACCCAGTACTTC. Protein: CASSLEFAGARGETQYF. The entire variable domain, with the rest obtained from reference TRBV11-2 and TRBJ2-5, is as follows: EAGVAQSPRYKIIEKRQSVAFWCNPISGHATLYWYQQILGQGPKLLIQFQNNGVVDDSQLPKDRFSAERLKGVDSTLKIQPAKLEDSAVYLCASSLEFAGARGETQYFGPGTRLLVL.

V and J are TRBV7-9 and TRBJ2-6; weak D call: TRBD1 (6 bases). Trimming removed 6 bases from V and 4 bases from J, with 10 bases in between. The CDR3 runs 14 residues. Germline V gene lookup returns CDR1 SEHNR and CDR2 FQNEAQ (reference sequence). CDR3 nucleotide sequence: TGTGCCAGCAGGCAGGGGTCGGGGGCCAACGTCCTGACTTTC. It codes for CASRQGSGANVLTF.

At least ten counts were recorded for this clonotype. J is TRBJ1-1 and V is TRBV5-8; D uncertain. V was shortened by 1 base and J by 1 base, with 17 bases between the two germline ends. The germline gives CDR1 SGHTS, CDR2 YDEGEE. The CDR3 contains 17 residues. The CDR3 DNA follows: TGTGCCAGCAGCTTGCTTTATAACACCCTGGGGAACACTGAAGCTTTCTTT. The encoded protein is CASSLLYNTLGNTEAFF.

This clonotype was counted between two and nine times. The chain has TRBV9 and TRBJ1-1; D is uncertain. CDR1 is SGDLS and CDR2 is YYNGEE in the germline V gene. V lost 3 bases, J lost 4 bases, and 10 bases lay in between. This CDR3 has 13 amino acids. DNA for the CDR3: TGTGCCAGCAGCGAAGGGTTAGCCACTGAAGCTTTCTTT. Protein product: CASSEGLATEAFF.

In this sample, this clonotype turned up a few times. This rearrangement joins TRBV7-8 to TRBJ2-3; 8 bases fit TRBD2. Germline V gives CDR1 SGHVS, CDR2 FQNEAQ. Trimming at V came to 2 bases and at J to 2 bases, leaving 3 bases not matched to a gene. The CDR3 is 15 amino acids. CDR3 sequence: CASSLIAGITDTQYF. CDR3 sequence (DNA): TGTGCCAGCAGCTTAATAGCGGGGATCACAGATACGCAGTATTTT.

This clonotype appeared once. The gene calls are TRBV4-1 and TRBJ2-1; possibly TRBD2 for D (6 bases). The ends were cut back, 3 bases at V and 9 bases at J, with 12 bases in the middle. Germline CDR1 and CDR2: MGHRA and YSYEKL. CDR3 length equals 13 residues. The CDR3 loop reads CASSQGSAGEQFF. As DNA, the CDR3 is TGCGCCAGCAGCCAGGGATCAGCGGGTGAGCAGTTCTTC.

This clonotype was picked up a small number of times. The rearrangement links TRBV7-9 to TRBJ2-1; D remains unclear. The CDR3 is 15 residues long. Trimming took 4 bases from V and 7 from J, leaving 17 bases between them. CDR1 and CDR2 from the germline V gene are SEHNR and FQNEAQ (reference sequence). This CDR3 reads CASSSTTVTRNEQFF. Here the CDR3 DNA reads TGTGCCAGCAGCTCCACCACCGTCACAAGGAATGAGCAGTTCTTC.

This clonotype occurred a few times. CDR3: CSANRQGEVTDTQYF. DNA for the CDR3: TGCAGTGCAAACCGACAGGGGGAGGTCACAGATACGCAGTATTTT. This chain links TRBV20-1 with TRBJ2-3; 9 bases align to TRBD1. The V segment lost 6 bases and the J segment 2 bases; nucleotides outside the gene matches: 9. Germline V gene sequence: CDR1 DFQATT, CDR2 SNEGSKA (reference sequence). The CDR3 is made up of 15 amino acids.

The CDR3 nucleotides read TGTGCCAGCAGTCCGGGACTAGCGGCTCACCCCAGGGCAGAGACCCAGTACTTC. This gives the protein CASSPGLAAHPRAETQYF. The V and J genes are TRBV27 and TRBJ2-5; 11 bases align to TRBD2. The CDR3 is made up of 18 amino acids. J was trimmed by 4 bases and V by 5 bases; bases with no gene match: 15. CDR1 is MNHEY, CDR2 SMNVEV, per germline (reference sequence).

The CDR3 DNA sequence: TGTGCCACTAAGTCGATCACCTCCTACGAGCAGTACGTC. It encodes CATKSITSYEQYV. The rearrangement links TRBV10-3 to TRBJ2-7; D ambiguous. This CDR3 is 13 amino acids long. Germline lookup yields CDR1 ENHRY and CDR2 SYGVKD. V dropped 10 bases and J dropped 0 bases, with 13 bases sitting between them.

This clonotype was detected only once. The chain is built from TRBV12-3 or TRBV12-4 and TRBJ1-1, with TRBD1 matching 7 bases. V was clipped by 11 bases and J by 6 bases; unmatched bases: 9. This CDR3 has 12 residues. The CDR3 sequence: CASAGGVAEAFF. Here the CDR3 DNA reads TGTGCCTCAGCAGGGGGAGTGGCTGAAGCTTTCTTT.

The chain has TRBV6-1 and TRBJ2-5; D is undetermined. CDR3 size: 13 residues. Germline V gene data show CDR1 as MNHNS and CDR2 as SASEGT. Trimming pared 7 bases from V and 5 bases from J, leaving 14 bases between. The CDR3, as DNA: TGTGCCAGCAACCCAGGTAGTCGGGAGACCCAGTACTTC. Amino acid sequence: CASNPGSRETQYF.

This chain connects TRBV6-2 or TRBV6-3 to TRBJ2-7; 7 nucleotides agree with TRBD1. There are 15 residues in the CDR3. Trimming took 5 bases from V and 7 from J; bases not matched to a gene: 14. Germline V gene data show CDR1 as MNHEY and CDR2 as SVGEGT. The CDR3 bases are TGTGCCAGCAGTCTAAGGGCTAACCCCAGGGGGGAGCAGTACGTC. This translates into CASSLRANPRGEQYV.

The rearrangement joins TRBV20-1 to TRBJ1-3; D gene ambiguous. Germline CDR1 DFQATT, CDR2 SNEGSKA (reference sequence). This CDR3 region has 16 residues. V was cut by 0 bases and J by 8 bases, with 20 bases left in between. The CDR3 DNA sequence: TGCAGTGCTAGAGATCTTCGGGCCCCCACCTTGGACACCATATATTTT. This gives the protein CSARDLRAPTLDTIYF.

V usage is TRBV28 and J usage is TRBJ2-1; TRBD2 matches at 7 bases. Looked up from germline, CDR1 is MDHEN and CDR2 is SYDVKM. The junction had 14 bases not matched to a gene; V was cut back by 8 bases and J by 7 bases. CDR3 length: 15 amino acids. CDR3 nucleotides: TGTGCCAGCTCTTTAAGGGTGGGCGGGAGAAATGAGCAGTTCTTC. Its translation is CASSLRVGGRNEQFF. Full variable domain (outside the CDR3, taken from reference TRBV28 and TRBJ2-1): DVKVTQSSRYLVKRTGEKVFLECVQDMDHENMFWYRQDPGLGLRLIYFSYDVKMKEKGDIPEGYSVSREKKERFSLILESASTNQTSMYLCASSLRVGGRNEQFFGPGTRLTVL.

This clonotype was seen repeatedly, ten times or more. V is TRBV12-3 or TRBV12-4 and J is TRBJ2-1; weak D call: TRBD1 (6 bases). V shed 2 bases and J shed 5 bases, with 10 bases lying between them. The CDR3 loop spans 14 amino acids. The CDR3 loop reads CASSLMGQHNEQFF. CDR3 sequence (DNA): TGTGCCAGCAGTTTAATGGGACAACACAATGAGCAGTTCTTC.

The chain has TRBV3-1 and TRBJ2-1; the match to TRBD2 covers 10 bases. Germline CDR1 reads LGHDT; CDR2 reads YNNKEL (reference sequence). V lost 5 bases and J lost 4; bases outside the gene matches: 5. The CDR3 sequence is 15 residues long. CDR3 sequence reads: CASSVGLALYNEQFF. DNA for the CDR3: TGTGCCAGCAGCGTGGGACTAGCGCTATACAATGAGCAGTTCTTC.

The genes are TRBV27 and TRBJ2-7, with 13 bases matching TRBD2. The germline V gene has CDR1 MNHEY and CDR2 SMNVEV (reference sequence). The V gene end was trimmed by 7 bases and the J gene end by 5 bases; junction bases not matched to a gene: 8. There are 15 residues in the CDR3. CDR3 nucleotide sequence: TGTGCCAGCACAAGGACTAGCGGGAGTGCCCACGAGCAGTACTTC. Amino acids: CASTRTSGSAHEQYF.

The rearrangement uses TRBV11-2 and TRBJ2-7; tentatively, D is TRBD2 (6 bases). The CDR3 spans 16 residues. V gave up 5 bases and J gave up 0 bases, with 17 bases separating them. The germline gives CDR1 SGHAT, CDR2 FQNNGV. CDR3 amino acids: CASSGKSGPGSYEQYF. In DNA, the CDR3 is TGTGCCAGCAGCGGAAAAAGCGGGCCTGGCTCCTACGAGCAGTACTTC.

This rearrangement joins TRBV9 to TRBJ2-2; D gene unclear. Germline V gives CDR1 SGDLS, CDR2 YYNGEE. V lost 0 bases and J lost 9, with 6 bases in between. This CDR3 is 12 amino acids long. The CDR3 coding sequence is TGTGCCAGCAGCGTAGTCGATTGGGAGCTGTTTTTT. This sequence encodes CASSVVDWELFF.

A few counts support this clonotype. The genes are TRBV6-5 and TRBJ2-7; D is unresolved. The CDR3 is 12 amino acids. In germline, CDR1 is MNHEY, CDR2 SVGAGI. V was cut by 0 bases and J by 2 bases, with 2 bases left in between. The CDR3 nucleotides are TGTGCCAGCAGTTACTCGCCCTACGAGCAGTACTTC. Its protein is CASSYSPYEQYF.

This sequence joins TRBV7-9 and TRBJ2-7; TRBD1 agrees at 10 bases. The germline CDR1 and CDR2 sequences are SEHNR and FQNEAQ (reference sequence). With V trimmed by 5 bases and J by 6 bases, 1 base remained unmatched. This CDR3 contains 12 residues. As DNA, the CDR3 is TGTGCCAGCAGCGGACAGGGGGGCGAGCAGTACGTC. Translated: CASSGQGGEQYV.

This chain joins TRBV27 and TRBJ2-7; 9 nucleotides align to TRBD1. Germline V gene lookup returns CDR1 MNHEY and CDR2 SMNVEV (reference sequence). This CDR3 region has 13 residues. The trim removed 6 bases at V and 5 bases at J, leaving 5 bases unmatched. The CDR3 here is CASRGQGVNEQYV. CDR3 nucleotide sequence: TGTGCCAGCAGGGGACAGGGAGTGAACGAGCAGTACGTC.

The CDR3 sequence is CATSRVTGGVADTQYF. CDR3 sequence (DNA): TGTGCCACCAGCAGAGTTACGGGAGGGGTCGCAGATACGCAGTATTTT. The J gene is TRBJ2-3, the V gene TRBV15; 8 positions agree with TRBD2. CDR1 is LNHNV and CDR2 is YYDKDF in the germline V gene (reference sequence). The trim removed 1 base at V and 4 bases at J, leaving 7 bases unmatched. The CDR3 totals 16 residues.